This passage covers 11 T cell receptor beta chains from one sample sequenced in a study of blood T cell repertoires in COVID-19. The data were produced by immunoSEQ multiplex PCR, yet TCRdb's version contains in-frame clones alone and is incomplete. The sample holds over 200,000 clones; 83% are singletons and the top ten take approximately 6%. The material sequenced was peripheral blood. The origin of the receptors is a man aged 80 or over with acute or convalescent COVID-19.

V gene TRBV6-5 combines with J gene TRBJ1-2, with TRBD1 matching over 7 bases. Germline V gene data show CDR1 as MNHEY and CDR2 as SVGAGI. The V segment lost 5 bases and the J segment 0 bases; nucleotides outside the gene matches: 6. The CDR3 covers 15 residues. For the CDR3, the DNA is TGTGCCAGCAGTCCACAGGGGCCAGCTAACTATGGCTACACCTTC. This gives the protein CASSPQGPANYGYTF.

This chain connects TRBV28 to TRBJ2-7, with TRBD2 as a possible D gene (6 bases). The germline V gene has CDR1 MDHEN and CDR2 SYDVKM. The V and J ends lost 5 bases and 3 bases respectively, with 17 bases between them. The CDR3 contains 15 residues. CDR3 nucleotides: TGTGCCAGCAGTAAACTCCGGGACTTCCGCTACGAGCAGTACTTC. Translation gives CASSKLRDFRYEQYF.

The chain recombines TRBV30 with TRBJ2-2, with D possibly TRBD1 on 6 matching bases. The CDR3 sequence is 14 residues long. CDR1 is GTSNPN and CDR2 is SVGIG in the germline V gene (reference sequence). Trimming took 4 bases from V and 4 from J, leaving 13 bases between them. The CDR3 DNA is TGTGCCTGGAAAACAGGGTCGGGCACCGGGGAGCTGTTTTTT. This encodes CAWKTGSGTGELFF.

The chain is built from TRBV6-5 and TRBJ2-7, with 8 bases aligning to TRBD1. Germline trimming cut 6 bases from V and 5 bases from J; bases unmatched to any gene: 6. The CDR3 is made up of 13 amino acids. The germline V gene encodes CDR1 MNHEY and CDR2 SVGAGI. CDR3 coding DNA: TGTGCCAGCAGGGGACAGGCGGTCCACGAGCAGTACTTC. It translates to CASRGQAVHEQYF.

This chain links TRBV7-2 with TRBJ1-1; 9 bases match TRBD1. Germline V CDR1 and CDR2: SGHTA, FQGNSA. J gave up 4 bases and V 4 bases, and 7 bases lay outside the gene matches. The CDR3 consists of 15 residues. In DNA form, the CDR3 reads TGTGCCAGCAGCTACGGGACAGGGATCGGCACTGAAGCTTTCTTT. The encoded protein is CASSYGTGIGTEAFF.

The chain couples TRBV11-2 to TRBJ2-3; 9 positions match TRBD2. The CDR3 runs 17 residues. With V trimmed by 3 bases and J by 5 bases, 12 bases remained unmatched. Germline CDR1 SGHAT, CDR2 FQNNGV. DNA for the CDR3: TGTGCCAGCAGCTTCGCCCTAGGCGGGGGGGCGGGAGATACGCAGTATTTT. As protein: CASSFALGGGAGDTQYF.

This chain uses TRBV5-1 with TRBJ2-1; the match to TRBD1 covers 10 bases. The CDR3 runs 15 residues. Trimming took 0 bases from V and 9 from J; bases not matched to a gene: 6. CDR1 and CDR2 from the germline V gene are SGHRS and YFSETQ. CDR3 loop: CASSLEGTGDGEQFF. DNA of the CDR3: TGCGCCAGCAGCTTGGAGGGGACAGGGGACGGTGAGCAGTTCTTC.

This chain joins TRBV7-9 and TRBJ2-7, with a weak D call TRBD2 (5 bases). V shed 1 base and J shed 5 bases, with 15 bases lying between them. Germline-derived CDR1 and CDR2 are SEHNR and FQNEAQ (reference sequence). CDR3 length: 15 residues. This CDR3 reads CASSLGLGSGNEQYF. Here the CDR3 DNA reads TGTGCCAGCAGCTTAGGCTTAGGGAGCGGCAACGAGCAGTACTTC.

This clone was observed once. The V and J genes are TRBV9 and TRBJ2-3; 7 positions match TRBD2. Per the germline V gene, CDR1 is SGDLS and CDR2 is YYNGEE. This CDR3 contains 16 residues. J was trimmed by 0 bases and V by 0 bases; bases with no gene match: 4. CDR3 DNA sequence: TGTGCCAGCAGCGTAGGCCCAGCGGGGAGCACAGATACGCAGTATTTT. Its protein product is CASSVGPAGSTDTQYF.

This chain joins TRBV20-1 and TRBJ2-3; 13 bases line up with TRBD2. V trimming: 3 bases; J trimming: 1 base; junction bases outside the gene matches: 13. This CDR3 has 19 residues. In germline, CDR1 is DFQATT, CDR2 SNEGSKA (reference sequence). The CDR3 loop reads CSASHFRTSGSMGTDTQYF. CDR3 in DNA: TGCAGTGCTAGTCATTTTCGGACTAGCGGGAGTATGGGCACAGATACGCAGTATTTT.

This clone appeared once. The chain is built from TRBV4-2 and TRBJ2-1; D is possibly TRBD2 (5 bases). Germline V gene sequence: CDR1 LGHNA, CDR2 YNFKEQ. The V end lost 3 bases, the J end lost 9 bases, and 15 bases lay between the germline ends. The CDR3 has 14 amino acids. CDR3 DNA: TGTGCCAGCAGCCAGAATAGGGCGGGCGGTGAGCAGTTCTTC. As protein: CASSQNRAGGEQFF.